The 11 T cell receptor beta chains presented below share a single source sample, sequenced in a study of cytomegalovirus exposure and HLA in healthy donors. 60 Vbeta and 13 Jbeta primers were used in PCR. Method: immunoSEQ multiplex PCR; TCRdb's copy keeps in-frame clones and lacks some. The sample records 120,000 or so clones, about 72% being singletons. Material: PBMCs. These receptors were taken from a man aged 50 to 60 in good health and CMV-seropositive.

V is TRBV27 and J is TRBJ1-5, with no clear D. The V gene lost 8 bases and the J gene lost 4 bases, with 24 bases spanning the gap. The CDR3 covers 17 residues. The germline V gene has CDR1 MNHEY and CDR2 SMNVEV (reference sequence). The CDR3 here is CASSYRSLGIGNQPQHF. The CDR3 DNA reads TGTGCCAGCTCCTACCGTTCGCTAGGAATAGGAAATCAGCCCCAGCATTTT.

The chain's CDR3 is CASSESGVYGYTF. The CDR3 region has the DNA TGTGCCAGCAGTGAATCAGGGGTGTATGGCTACACCTTC. This chain uses TRBV25-1 with TRBJ1-2; D may be TRBD1 (6 bases). Germline CDR1 and CDR2: MGHDK and SYGVNS. V dropped 1 base and J dropped 5 bases, with 8 bases sitting between them. The CDR3 is made up of 13 amino acids.

The V call is TRBV5-1, the J call TRBJ2-3; no clear D gene. Germline CDR1 is SGHRS and CDR2 is YFSETQ. V lost 1 base and J lost 4, with 4 bases in between. This CDR3 has 12 residues. The CDR3 loop reads CASSLSADTQYF. The DNA of the CDR3 is TGCGCCAGCAGCTTGTCAGCAGATACGCAGTATTTT.

This clone was picked up a small number of times. V gene TRBV19 combines with J gene TRBJ1-5; no clear D gene. CDR3 size: 15 residues. CDR1 and CDR2 (germline): LNHDA, SQIVND (reference sequence). The ends were cut back, 6 bases at V and 0 bases at J, with 12 bases in the middle. Written as DNA, the CDR3 is TGTGCCAGTAGCCGAGCTAGTTATAGCAATCAGCCCCAGCATTTT. Protein product: CASSRASYSNQPQHF.

The chain links TRBV30 to TRBJ2-1; 11 nucleotides agree with TRBD2. The CDR3 runs 14 residues. From germline, CDR1 is GTSNPN and CDR2 SVGIG (reference sequence). The trim removed 7 bases at V and 4 bases at J, leaving 6 bases unmatched. The CDR3, as DNA: TGTGCCTCAACCACTAGCGGGAGTTACAATGAGCAGTTCTTC. Amino acids: CASTTSGSYNEQFF.

The chain employs TRBV6-5 and TRBJ2-1; TRBD2 aligns across 10 bases. The V segment lost 0 bases and the J segment 9 bases; nucleotides outside the gene matches: 2. This CDR3 comprises 14 residues. CDR1 and CDR2 from the germline V gene are MNHEY and SVGAGI. CDR3 in amino acids: CASSYSAGGIEQFF. In nucleotides, the CDR3 is TGTGCCAGCAGTTACTCAGCGGGAGGGATTGAGCAGTTCTTC.

This clone has only one observation. The chain employs TRBV5-1 and TRBJ1-2; D is unresolved. Trimming pared 0 bases from V and 7 bases from J, leaving 10 bases between. The CDR3 is 13 amino acids. Germline-derived CDR1 and CDR2 are SGHRS and YFSETQ. For the CDR3, the DNA is TGCGCCAGCAGCTTGGAGCGTCGGGGTGGCTACACCTTC. Its protein product is CASSLERRGGYTF. Complete variable domain (other parts from reference TRBV5-1 and TRBJ1-2): KAGVTQTPRYLIKTRGQQVTLSCSPISGHRSVSWYQQTPGQGLQFLFEYFSETQRNKGNFPGRFSGRQFSNSRSEMNVSTLELGDSALYLCASSLERRGGYTFGSGTRLTVV.

The count of this clone is one. The chain employs TRBV6-5 and TRBJ1-5; D ambiguous. V was clipped by 5 bases and J by 1 base, with 9 bases between them. The CDR3 is made up of 14 amino acids. In germline, CDR1 is MNHEY, CDR2 SVGAGI. The CDR3 sequence is CASSPGGSNQPQHF. The CDR3 DNA follows: TGTGCCAGCAGTCCCGGAGGGAGCAATCAGCCCCAGCATTTT.

This sequence joins TRBV7-2 and TRBJ1-6; TRBD1 aligns across 7 bases. With V trimmed by 5 bases and J by 3 bases, 7 bases remained unmatched. The CDR3 is 16 amino acids. Germline CDR1 reads SGHTA; CDR2 reads FQGNSA. The CDR3 DNA follows: TGTGCCAGCAGCCTTGGACAGGTCCGCTATAATTCACCCCTCCACTTT. Translation: CASSLGQVRYNSPLHF.

Comment on this clone: Within the sample, other DNA sequences also encode this same CDR3. The chain joins TRBV6-1 to TRBJ2-7; 10 bases line up with TRBD2. The CDR3 extends over 15 amino acids. V lost 6 bases and J lost 2; bases outside the gene matches: 7. Germline loops: CDR1 MNHNS, CDR2 SASEGT. CDR3 region: CASRREAGGPYEQYF. The CDR3 nucleotides are TGTGCCAGCAGAAGAGAAGCGGGAGGGCCCTACGAGCAGTACTTC.

The DNA for the CDR3 is TGTGCCAGCAGTGATAACAGAAGCAATCAGCCCCAGCATTTT. It is translated as CASSDNRSNQPQHF. The chain combines TRBV6-1 with TRBJ1-5; D is undetermined. CDR1 is MNHNS and CDR2 is SASEGT in the germline V gene. This CDR3 comprises 14 residues. Trimming shortened V by 3 bases and J by 1 base, and 7 bases separated the two germline ends.